This T cell receptor (beta chain) was found in a study of blood T cell repertoires in COVID-19. Whole-study context: Samples representing acute and convalescent COVID-19 were sourced from the United States, Italy and Spain. In each case, the material was cDNA or gDNA derived from T cells, B-cell-depleted T cells, or PBMCs.

The V gene's germline CDR1 is MNHNS and CDR2 SASEGT. The CDR3 is made up of 15 amino acids. Trimming pared 0 bases from V and 0 bases from J, leaving 8 bases between. In the original workflow: From reference gene primer amplification, estimates of nucleated cell counts were derived. The assay was immunoSEQ multiplex PCR, and TCRdb's table has in-frame clones only and misses some. The DNA gave D and trimming, while V, J and clone size come from that table. The table lists about 240,000 clones, about 80% of them singletons, with approximately 10% in the top ten. The sequencing sample was made of peripheral blood. The gene calls are TRBV6-1 and TRBJ1-2; no clear D. This TCR was recovered from a woman of 80 years or more with acute or convalescent COVID-19. The CDR3 DNA sequence: TGTGCCAGCAGTGAAGCCGCGCAGGCTAACTATGGCTACACCTTC. This translates into CASSEAAQANYGYTF.